The T cell receptor beta chain described here comes from a study of control samples from healthy donors and cancer patients. V was trimmed by 5 bases and J by 9 bases, leaving 8 bases between them. The germline V gene has CDR1 MNHEY and CDR2 SVGEGT. The CDR3 loop spans 12 amino acids. The data were produced by immunoSEQ multiplex PCR, yet TCRdb's version contains in-frame clones alone and is incomplete. The sample carries 60,000 to 95,000 clones, 89% recorded once. V and J are TRBV6-2 or TRBV6-3 and TRBJ1-6; the D is unclear. Material for sequencing was PBMCs. This TCR came from a woman between 50 and 59 years old with colorectal cancer. The CDR3 loop is CASSHGASPLHF. The DNA of the CDR3 is TGTGCCAGCAGTCACGGCGCTTCACCCCTCCACTTT.